Listed below are T cell receptor beta chains from one sample, sequenced in a study of blood T cell repertoires in COVID-19. TCRdb's table, derived via immunoSEQ multiplex PCR, lists solely in-frame clones and lacks some. Of 210,000 or so clones in the sample, 89% were seen once. Sample: peripheral blood. These receptors originate from a man aged 35-49 years with acute or convalescent COVID-19. Both conserved end residues are part of each CDR3. The D gene is left open where the match is weak. Expanded clones get a size class; other rows say once, few or many, or leave the size out.

d_gene	abundance	v_gene	j_gene	CDR3aa	CDR3nt
-	-	TRBV5-1	TRBJ1-2	CASSAGSSINYGYTF	TGCGCCAGCAGCGCGGGAAGTTCGATAAACTATGGCTACACCTTC
-	-	TRBV5-1	TRBJ2-5	CASSQLQGRLETQYF	TGCGCCAGCAGCCAACTACAGGGGAGGCTGGAGACCCAGTACTTC
TRBD1	-	TRBV30	TRBJ1-4	CAWSSRTGGSEKLFF	TGTGCCTGGAGTTCCCGGACAGGAGGTAGTGAAAAACTGTTTTTT
TRBD1	once	TRBV12-3/TRBV12-4	TRBJ2-5	CASSRQGRETQYF	TGTGCCAGCAGTCGACAGGGGCGGGAGACCCAGTACTTC
-	-	TRBV5-1	TRBJ1-4	CASSLGQRNEKLFF	TGCGCCAGCAGCTTGGGACAGAGGAATGAAAAACTGTTTTTT
-	once	TRBV30	TRBJ2-5	CAWTPVRSGETQYF	TGTGCCTGGACCCCCGTCAGGTCAGGGGAGACCCAGTACTTC
-	-	TRBV6-1	TRBJ2-3	CASSELRGGTDTQYF	TGTGCCAGCAGTGAACTCCGGGGCGGGACGGATACGCAGTATTTT
TRBD2	once	TRBV29-1	TRBJ2-7	CSVLLELAGGYEQYF	TGCAGCGTCCTACTTGAACTAGCGGGGGGCTACGAGCAGTACTTC
-	-	TRBV5-6	TRBJ2-5	CASRPDSQETQYF	TGTGCCAGCAGACCAGACTCTCAAGAGACCCAGTACTTC
-	-	TRBV7-8	TRBJ1-2	CASSRQALTGTDGYTF	TGTGCCAGCAGCCGACAAGCCCTTACAGGGACGGATGGCTACACCTTC
TRBD2	-	TRBV2	TRBJ2-2	CASRSLLAGGPNTGELFF	TGTGCCAGCAGATCTCTACTAGCGGGGGGGCCAAACACCGGGGAGCTGTTTTTT
-	-	TRBV29-1	TRBJ2-3	CSVAPEEADTQYF	TGCAGCGTTGCGCCCGAGGAAGCAGATACGCAGTATTTT
-	-	TRBV6-2/TRBV6-3	TRBJ2-7	CASSTGLEDEQYF	TGTGCCAGCAGTACGGGACTCGAGGACGAGCAGTACTTC
TRBD1	once	TRBV29-1	TRBJ2-7	CSADRGGRYEQYF	TGCAGCGCGGACAGGGGTGGGCGGTACGAGCAGTACTTC
TRBD1	-	TRBV6-4	TRBJ1-2	CASSLSGQGRSGYTF	TGTGCCAGCAGTCTCTCGGGACAGGGCCGGTCTGGCTACACCTTC
TRBD2	-	TRBV6-2/TRBV6-3	TRBJ2-3	CASSYSPSGGGGTDTQYF	TGTGCCAGCAGTTACTCGCCTAGCGGGGGCGGTGGCACAGATACGCAGTATTTT
-	-	TRBV5-1	TRBJ1-6	CASSLGANNSPLHF	TGCGCCAGCAGCTTGGGGGCCAATAATTCACCCCTCCACTTT
TRBD1	-	TRBV19	TRBJ2-3	CASSISQGTLTDTQYF	TGTGCCAGTAGTATCTCACAGGGGACACTTACAGATACGCAGTATTTT
-	-	TRBV6-5	TRBJ1-2	CASSYTQGPVYGYTF	TGTGCCAGCAGTTACACTCAGGGCCCAGTCTATGGCTACACCTTC
-	few	TRBV4-3	TRBJ1-5	CASSQERHTQPQHF	TGCGCCAGCAGCCAAGAGCGGCATACCCAGCCCCAGCATTTT
-	-	TRBV5-1	TRBJ2-2	CASSSRLQGELFF	TGCGCCAGCAGCTCGCGACTGCAAGGGGAGCTGTTTTTT
-	-	TRBV27	TRBJ2-3	CASSSRSSADTQYF	TGTGCCAGCAGTTCCCGAAGCTCCGCAGATACGCAGTATTTT
TRBD2	-	TRBV10-2	TRBJ2-3	CASTRGDTQYF	TGCGCCAGCACGCGGGGGGATACGCAGTATTTT
TRBD1	-	TRBV18	TRBJ1-5	CASSSSDRVVQPQHF	TGTGCCAGCTCATCCTCGGACAGGGTGGTGCAGCCCCAGCATTTT
TRBD1	-	TRBV7-9	TRBJ1-2	CASSASWDRGRTNYGYTF	TGTGCCAGCAGCGCGTCATGGGACAGGGGGCGTACTAACTATGGCTACACCTTC
TRBD1	-	TRBV10-1	TRBJ1-2	CAIKFRDRPPNYGYTF	TGCGCCATCAAATTCCGGGACAGACCACCTAACTATGGCTACACCTTC
-	once	TRBV7-9	TRBJ1-4	CAKSGDEEEKLFF	TGTGCCAAATCAGGGGATGAGGAGGAAAAACTGTTTTTT
TRBD1	few	TRBV2	TRBJ1-1	CASRKGTGRTEAFF	TGTGCCAGCAGGAAAGGGACAGGGAGGACTGAAGCTTTCTTT
TRBD1	-	TRBV14	TRBJ2-2	CASSSRRGQGSGELFF	TGTGCCAGCAGCAGTCGACGGGGACAGGGGAGCGGGGAGCTGTTTTTT
-	-	TRBV18	TRBJ2-7	CASSPKEGQGDPYEQYF	TGTGCCAGCTCACCTAAAGAAGGCCAAGGGGATCCCTACGAGCAGTACTTC
-	-	TRBV7-3	TRBJ1-1	CASSLNFDGTEAFF	TGTGCCAGCAGCTTAAACTTTGACGGGACTGAAGCTTTCTTT
TRBD2	-	TRBV2	TRBJ2-1	CASRLSGGGYNEQFF	TGTGCCAGCAGGTTGAGCGGGGGGGGTTACAATGAGCAGTTCTTC
TRBD1	-	TRBV19	TRBJ1-6	CASRLTGTGFSSSYNSPLHF	TGTGCCAGTAGATTAACCGGGACAGGGTTCTCGAGCTCCTATAATTCACCCCTCCACTTT
-	once	TRBV6-5	TRBJ2-6	CASSWSFGSGANVLTF	TGTGCCAGCAGTTGGTCGTTCGGCTCTGGGGCCAACGTCCTGACTTTC
-	once	TRBV30	TRBJ1-3	CAWNTGSPSSGNTIYF	TGTGCCTGGAACACGGGAAGCCCGAGCTCTGGAAACACCATATATTTT
-	-	TRBV19	TRBJ2-1	CASSIVAGNEQFF	TGTGCCAGTAGTATAGTGGCGGGCAATGAGCAGTTCTTC
TRBD2	many	TRBV5-6	TRBJ2-5	CASSGAGEETQYF	TGTGCCAGTAGCGGGGCAGGAGAAGAGACCCAGTACTTC
-	-	TRBV9	TRBJ2-1	CASSPWVTTTSNEQFF	TGTGCCAGCAGCCCTTGGGTCACTACTACCTCCAATGAGCAGTTCTTC
TRBD1	-	TRBV15	TRBJ1-2	CATSGDRGGGYTF	TGTGCCACCAGCGGGGACAGGGGTGGTGGCTACACCTTC
-	-	TRBV24-1	TRBJ2-2	CATSAERGELFF	TGTGCCACCAGTGCGGAGCGCGGGGAGCTGTTTTTT
-	-	TRBV18	TRBJ1-2	CASSPEIGVYGYTF	TGTGCCAGCTCACCTGAAATCGGGGTTTATGGCTACACCTTC